A selection of T cell receptor beta chains follows, all from one sample in a study of blood T cell repertoires in COVID-19. Sequencing was performed with immunoSEQ multiplex PCR; in TCRdb, only in-frame clones are kept and a portion is missing. Of 85,000 to 130,000 clones detected, roughly 85% appear once; the ten largest clones hold less than 3%. Specimen: PBMCs or T cells enriched from blood (not recorded which). All receptors come from a woman aged 45 to 65 who had recovered from COVID-19. Each CDR3 is given with its conserved first and last residue. The order of the fields is J gene, V gene, D gene, CDR3 protein. A D gene is named only where the DNA matches it firmly.

j_gene: TRBJ1-1; v_gene: TRBV27; d_gene: -; CDR3aa: CASSFNGFTEAFF
j_gene: TRBJ2-7; v_gene: TRBV18; d_gene: TRBD2; CDR3aa: CASSPPGGSSYEQYF
j_gene: TRBJ2-3; v_gene: TRBV9; d_gene: TRBD2; CDR3aa: CASSVVGTNTDTQYF
j_gene: TRBJ1-5; v_gene: TRBV18; d_gene: -; CDR3aa: CASSPPGGLNQPQHF
j_gene: TRBJ2-7; v_gene: TRBV5-6; d_gene: TRBD1; CDR3aa: CASSPGTVFSYEQYF
j_gene: TRBJ1-1; v_gene: TRBV4-2; d_gene: -; CDR3aa: CASSQGGGYNTEAFF
j_gene: TRBJ1-1; v_gene: TRBV27; d_gene: -; CDR3aa: CASSLTGHTEAFF
j_gene: TRBJ1-5; v_gene: TRBV28; d_gene: -; CDR3aa: CASSFALRGRQPQHF
j_gene: TRBJ1-2; v_gene: TRBV10-2; d_gene: TRBD1; CDR3aa: CASSVDRGYGYTF
j_gene: TRBJ1-1; v_gene: TRBV28; d_gene: -; CDR3aa: CASSLPGVWTEAFF
j_gene: TRBJ1-2; v_gene: TRBV4-2; d_gene: -; CDR3aa: CASSQDLPVDNTGYTF
j_gene: TRBJ2-2; v_gene: TRBV7-6; d_gene: -; CDR3aa: CASSLRKPGQDKSGELFF
j_gene: TRBJ2-1; v_gene: TRBV4-2; d_gene: -; CDR3aa: CASSQDWANEQFF
j_gene: TRBJ1-5; v_gene: TRBV30; d_gene: TRBD1; CDR3aa: CAWGDRESNQPQHF
j_gene: TRBJ2-3; v_gene: TRBV19; d_gene: TRBD2; CDR3aa: CASSIGGGYTDTQYF
j_gene: TRBJ2-1; v_gene: TRBV14; d_gene: -; CDR3aa: CASSQGRGNEQFF
j_gene: TRBJ1-2; v_gene: TRBV18; d_gene: TRBD1; CDR3aa: CASSPGGQGYGYTF
j_gene: TRBJ2-6; v_gene: TRBV15; d_gene: -; CDR3aa: CATTEEGSSGANVLTF
j_gene: TRBJ2-7; v_gene: TRBV28; d_gene: TRBD2; CDR3aa: CASILRREGPREQYF
j_gene: TRBJ2-2; v_gene: TRBV7-3; d_gene: -; CDR3aa: CASSYGHSANTGELFF
j_gene: TRBJ2-7; v_gene: TRBV5-4; d_gene: -; CDR3aa: CASSLVGVEGAYEQYF
j_gene: TRBJ2-7; v_gene: TRBV5-1; d_gene: TRBD2; CDR3aa: CASSKGTSGNEQYF
j_gene: TRBJ2-1; v_gene: TRBV7-9; d_gene: TRBD2; CDR3aa: CASSPPGGLYNEQFF
j_gene: TRBJ2-1; v_gene: TRBV5-1; d_gene: -; CDR3aa: CASSSQGSGVGNEQFF
j_gene: TRBJ1-6; v_gene: TRBV9; d_gene: TRBD1; CDR3aa: CASSARQGLSPLHF
j_gene: TRBJ1-3; v_gene: TRBV18; d_gene: -; CDR3aa: CASSPLSSGFGNTIYF
j_gene: TRBJ2-1; v_gene: TRBV4-2; d_gene: TRBD2; CDR3aa: CASSQRASGGANEQFF
j_gene: TRBJ1-2; v_gene: TRBV7-9; d_gene: TRBD1; CDR3aa: CASSLVQGAGYGYTF
j_gene: TRBJ1-4; v_gene: TRBV19; d_gene: -; CDR3aa: CASSTLQGREKLFF
j_gene: TRBJ2-7; v_gene: TRBV11-1; d_gene: -; CDR3aa: CASQRAGAREQYF
j_gene: TRBJ2-4; v_gene: TRBV5-8; d_gene: -; CDR3aa: CASSSSTVAKNIQYF
j_gene: TRBJ2-5; v_gene: TRBV9; d_gene: TRBD2; CDR3aa: CASSLLGLAGAQETQYF
j_gene: TRBJ1-1; v_gene: TRBV6-5; d_gene: TRBD1; CDR3aa: CASDRRQGTTEAFF
j_gene: TRBJ1-4; v_gene: TRBV19; d_gene: TRBD1; CDR3aa: CASKRTGGFEKLFF
j_gene: TRBJ2-7; v_gene: TRBV3-1/TRBV3-2; d_gene: -; CDR3aa: CASSLGGTYEQYF
j_gene: TRBJ1-5; v_gene: TRBV18; d_gene: -; CDR3aa: CASSPMRDSNQPQHF